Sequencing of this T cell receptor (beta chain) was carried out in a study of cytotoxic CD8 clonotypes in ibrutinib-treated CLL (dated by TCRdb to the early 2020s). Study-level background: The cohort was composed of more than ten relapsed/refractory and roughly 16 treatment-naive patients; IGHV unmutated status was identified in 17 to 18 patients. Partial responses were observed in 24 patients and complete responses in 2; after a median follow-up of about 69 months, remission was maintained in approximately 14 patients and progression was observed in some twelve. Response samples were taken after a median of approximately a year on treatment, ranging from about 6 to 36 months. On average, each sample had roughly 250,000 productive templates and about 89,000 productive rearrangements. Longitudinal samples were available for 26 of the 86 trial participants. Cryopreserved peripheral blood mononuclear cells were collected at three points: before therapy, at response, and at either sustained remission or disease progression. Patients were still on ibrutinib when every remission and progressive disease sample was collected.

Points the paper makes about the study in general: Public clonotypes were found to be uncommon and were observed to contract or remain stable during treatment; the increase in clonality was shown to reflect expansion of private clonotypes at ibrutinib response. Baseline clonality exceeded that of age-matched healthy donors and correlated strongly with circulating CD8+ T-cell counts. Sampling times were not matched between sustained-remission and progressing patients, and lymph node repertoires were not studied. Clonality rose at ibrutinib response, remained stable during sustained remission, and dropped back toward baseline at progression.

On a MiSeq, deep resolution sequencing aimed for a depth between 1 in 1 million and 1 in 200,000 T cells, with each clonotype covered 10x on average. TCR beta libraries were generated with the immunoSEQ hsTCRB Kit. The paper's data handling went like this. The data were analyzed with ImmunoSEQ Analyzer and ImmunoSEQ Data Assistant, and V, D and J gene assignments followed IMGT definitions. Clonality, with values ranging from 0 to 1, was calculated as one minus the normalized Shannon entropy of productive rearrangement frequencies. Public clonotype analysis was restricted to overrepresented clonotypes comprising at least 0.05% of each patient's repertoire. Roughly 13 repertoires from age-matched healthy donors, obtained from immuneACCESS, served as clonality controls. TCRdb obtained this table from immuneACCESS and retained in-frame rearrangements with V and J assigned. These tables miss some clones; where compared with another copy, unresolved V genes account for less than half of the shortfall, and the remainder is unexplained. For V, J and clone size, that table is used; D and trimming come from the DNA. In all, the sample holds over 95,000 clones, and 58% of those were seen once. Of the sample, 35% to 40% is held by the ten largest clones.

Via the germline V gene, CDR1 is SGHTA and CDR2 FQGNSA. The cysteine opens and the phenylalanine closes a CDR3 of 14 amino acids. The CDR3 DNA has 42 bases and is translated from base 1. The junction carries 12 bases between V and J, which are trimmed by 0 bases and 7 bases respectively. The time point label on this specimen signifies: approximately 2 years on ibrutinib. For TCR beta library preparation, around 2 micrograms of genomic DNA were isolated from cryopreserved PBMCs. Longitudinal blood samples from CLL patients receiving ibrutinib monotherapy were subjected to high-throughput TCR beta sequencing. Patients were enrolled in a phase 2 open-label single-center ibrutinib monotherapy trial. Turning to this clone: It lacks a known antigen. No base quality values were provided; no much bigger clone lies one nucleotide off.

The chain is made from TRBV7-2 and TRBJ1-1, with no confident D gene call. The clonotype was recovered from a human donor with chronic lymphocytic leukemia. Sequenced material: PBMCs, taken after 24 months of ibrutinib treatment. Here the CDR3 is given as CASSLATGRFEAFF. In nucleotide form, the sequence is TGTGCCAGCAGCTTAGCGACCGGGCGCTTTGAAGCTTTCTTT.